This entry features one T cell receptor (beta chain) sequence. Sequencing was performed with immunoSEQ multiplex PCR; in TCRdb, only in-frame clones are kept and a portion is missing. This table holds fewer than 60,000 clones, more than 85% found once. The data belong to a study of OX40 agonist ivuxolimab in advanced cancers. Germline CDR1 reads MNHEY; CDR2 reads SVGAGI. Trimming took off 2 bases at V and 2 bases at J, with 9 bases between the two ends. This CDR3 spans 14 amino acids. The material was CD4+ or CD8+ T cells sorted from blood, obtained in a trial of the OX40 agonist ivuxolimab. This rearrangement joins TRBV6-5 to TRBJ1-2, with a possible D match to TRBD1 (5 bases). The receptor was isolated from an adult with an advanced solid tumor such as melanoma, head and neck, liver or kidney cancer. The CDR3 spells CASSYGRGNYGYTF. CDR3 bases: TGTGCCAGCAGTTACGGGAGGGGAAACTATGGCTACACCTTC.